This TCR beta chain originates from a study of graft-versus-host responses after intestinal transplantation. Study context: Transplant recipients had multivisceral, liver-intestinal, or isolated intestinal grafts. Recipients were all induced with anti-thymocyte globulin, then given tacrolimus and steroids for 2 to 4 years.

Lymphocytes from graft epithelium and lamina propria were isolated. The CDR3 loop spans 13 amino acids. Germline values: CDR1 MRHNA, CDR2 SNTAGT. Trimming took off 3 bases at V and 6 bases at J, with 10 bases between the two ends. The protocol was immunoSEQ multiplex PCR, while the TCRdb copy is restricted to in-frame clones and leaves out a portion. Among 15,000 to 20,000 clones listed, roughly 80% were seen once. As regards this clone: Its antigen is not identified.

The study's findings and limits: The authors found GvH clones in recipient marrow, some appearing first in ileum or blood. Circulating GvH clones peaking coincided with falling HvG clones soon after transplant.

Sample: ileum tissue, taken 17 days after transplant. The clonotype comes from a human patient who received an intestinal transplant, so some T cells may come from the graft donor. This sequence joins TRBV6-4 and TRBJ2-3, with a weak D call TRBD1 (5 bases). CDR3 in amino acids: CASSEGRADTQYF. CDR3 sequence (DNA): TGTGCCAGCAGTGAGGGCAGGGCTGATACGCAGTATTTT.